This T cell receptor (beta chain) appears in the sequencing data of a study of blood T cell repertoires in COVID-19. The overall study: In each case, the material was cDNA or gDNA derived from T cells, B-cell-depleted T cells, or PBMCs.

Source study methods: By means of reference gene primer amplification, nucleated cell counts were estimated. Sequencing was performed with immunoSEQ multiplex PCR; in TCRdb, only in-frame clones are kept and a portion is missing. V and J calls and clone size are given by that table; D and trimming were obtained from the DNA. The profile covers hundreds of thousands of clones, with approximately 85% appearing a single time and under 2.5% taken by the ten largest. The CDR3 contains 14 residues. Between the trimmed V and J ends, which lost 8 bases and 0 bases, there was a span of 8 bases. Germline-derived CDR1 and CDR2 are LGHDT and YNNKEL (reference sequence).

The source of this sequence is a man aged 25-45 years who had recovered from COVID-19. The sequenced material came from PBMCs or T cells enriched from blood (not recorded which). The genes are TRBV3-1 (or the pseudogene TRBV3-2) and TRBJ2-6; D ambiguous. CDR3 bases: TGTGCCAGCGGTACATACTCTGGGGCCAACGTCCTGACTTTC. This encodes CASGTYSGANVLTF.